The rows below give T cell receptor beta chains drawn from one sample of a study of blood T cell repertoires in COVID-19. Here immunoSEQ multiplex PCR was the method, and the copy in TCRdb shows in-frame clones only, minus some. Of 400,000 to 550,000 clones listed, around 88% are singletons. The sequenced material came from peripheral blood. These receptors originate from a woman younger than 45 with acute or convalescent COVID-19. Each CDR3 is given with its conserved first and last residue. D genes are given only for firm matches. Size values are once, few and many counts, or a class for expanded clones, and some rows have none.

j_gene,d_gene,v_gene,abundance,CDR3nt,CDR3aa
TRBJ2-3,NA,TRBV11-2,NA,TGTGCCAGCAGCTCCCATTGGGGAGAGACCACAGATACGCAGTATTTT,CASSSHWGETTDTQYF
TRBJ2-7,TRBD1,TRBV7-8,NA,TGTGCCAGCAGCCGACGGACAGGGAACGAGCAGTACTTC,CASSRRTGNEQYF
TRBJ2-1,NA,TRBV5-1,NA,TGCGCCAGCAGCTTGGGGGGCCCGATATACAATGAGCAGTTCTTC,CASSLGGPIYNEQFF
TRBJ2-1,NA,TRBV3-1/TRBV3-2,NA,TGTGCCAGCAGCCAAGGGATTGTCAGGGCTAACAATGAGCAGTTCTTC,CASSQGIVRANNEQFF
TRBJ1-2,NA,TRBV11-2,NA,TGTGCCAGCAGCTTCGCGGGGGAAGACTATGGCTACACCTTC,CASSFAGEDYGYTF
TRBJ1-2,NA,TRBV4-1,NA,TGCGCCAGCAGCCAAGGGCTGGGGAGTGGTGGCTACACCTTC,CASSQGLGSGGYTF
TRBJ2-7,NA,TRBV20-1,once,TGCAGTGCTAGTCCCAGGGGCTACGAGCAGTACTTC,CSASPRGYEQYF
TRBJ2-7,NA,TRBV25-1,NA,TGTGCCAGCAGCGGGGGTCTCGAGCAGTACTTC,CASSGGLEQYF
TRBJ1-6,TRBD1,TRBV6-4,once,TGTGCCAGCAGTGACTCCCCGGACAGGGGAGATTCACCCCTCCACTTT,CASSDSPDRGDSPLHF
TRBJ2-3,NA,TRBV19,NA,TGTGCCAGTAGTATGCTAGCAGATACGCAGTATTTT,CASSMLADTQYF
TRBJ1-6,TRBD1,TRBV30,NA,TGTGCCTGGAGTGTATTGGGACAGGGACGGTCACCCCTCCACTTT,CAWSVLGQGRSPLHF
TRBJ1-5,NA,TRBV29-1,once,TGCAGCGCTACGACAGCAAATAGCAATCAGCCCCAGCATTTT,CSATTANSNQPQHF
TRBJ1-2,TRBD1,TRBV7-6,NA,TGTGCCAGCAGCTTAGGTCCCAGGGGGCGTGACAATGGCTACACCTTC,CASSLGPRGRDNGYTF
TRBJ2-7,NA,TRBV7-9,NA,TGTGCCAGCAGCCCACCGACGGGCGAGCAGTACTTC,CASSPPTGEQYF
TRBJ1-2,TRBD1,TRBV4-1,NA,TGCGCCAGCAGTCCTCCCGGCGGGACAGGGTTGTATGGCTACACCTTC,CASSPPGGTGLYGYTF
TRBJ2-2,TRBD1,TRBV5-4,once,TGTGCCAGCAGCAAACAGGGGTCCGGGAACACCGGGGAGCTGTTTTTT,CASSKQGSGNTGELFF
TRBJ1-2,NA,TRBV3-1/TRBV3-2,NA,TGTGCCAGCAGCCAAGGACAGGCCCACTATGGCTACACCTTC,CASSQGQAHYGYTF
TRBJ2-7,NA,TRBV4-1,NA,TGCGCCAGCAGCCAAGTGCCGGGGGATTACGAGCAGTACTTC,CASSQVPGDYEQYF
TRBJ2-5,NA,TRBV3-1/TRBV3-2,NA,TGTGCCAGCAGCCATAATCCGGGAAAAGAGACCCAGTACTTC,CASSHNPGKETQYF
TRBJ1-4,TRBD1,TRBV7-9,NA,TGTGCCAGCAGCTTCGGACAGGGGGAAAAACTGTTTTTT,CASSFGQGEKLFF
TRBJ1-2,NA,TRBV9,NA,TGTGCCAGCAGCGTAGCGACCGGGGAGGTTAACTATGGCTACACCTTC,CASSVATGEVNYGYTF
TRBJ2-1,TRBD2,TRBV9,once,TGTGCCAGCAGTTCTCGCGGACTAGCGGGGGGGCTCGAGCAGTTCTTC,CASSSRGLAGGLEQFF
TRBJ2-7,NA,TRBV28,NA,TGTGCCAGCAGTACCTCAGTGTCCACCTACGAGCAGTACTTC,CASSTSVSTYEQYF
TRBJ2-5,TRBD2,TRBV9,NA,TGTGCCAGCAGCGCTAGCGGGGTAAATCAAGAGACCCAGTACTTC,CASSASGVNQETQYF
TRBJ2-5,NA,TRBV6-1,NA,TGTGCCAGCAGTGAACGTGCCCGGGGAGAGACCCAGTACTTC,CASSERARGETQYF
TRBJ2-1,NA,TRBV3-1/TRBV3-2,once,TGTGCCAGCAGCCAAGTCCAAAGAGATGAGCAGTTCTTC,CASSQVQRDEQFF
TRBJ1-1,NA,TRBV6-5,NA,TGTGCCAGCAGGAGTCCCAACACTGAAGCTTTCTTT,CASRSPNTEAFF
TRBJ2-7,TRBD2,TRBV2,NA,TGTGCCAGCAGCTTTCAACTAGCGGGGGGTTACCTCTCCTACGAGCAGTACTTC,CASSFQLAGGYLSYEQYF
TRBJ2-5,NA,TRBV4-2,NA,TGTGCCAGCAGCCAAGAGGGTGGAGGGGCCCGAGAGACCCAGTACTTC,CASSQEGGGARETQYF
TRBJ2-5,NA,TRBV10-3,NA,TGTGCCATCAGTGAACTCGGGGGGCCGGACAAAGAGACCCAGTACTTC,CAISELGGPDKETQYF
TRBJ2-5,NA,TRBV10-1,NA,TGCGCCAGCAGTGGAGGCTCCCCGGGAGAGACCCAGTACTTC,CASSGGSPGETQYF
TRBJ2-5,NA,TRBV5-1,NA,TGCGCCAGCAACACCGAAGAGACCCAGTACTTC,CASNTEETQYF
TRBJ2-7,NA,TRBV11-2,NA,TGTGCCAGCAGCGACGGGACAAATGAGCAGTACTTC,CASSDGTNEQYF
TRBJ1-5,NA,TRBV6-5,once,TGTGCCAGCACCCGTGGGCAGAGCAATCAGCCCCAGCATTTT,CASTRGQSNQPQHF
TRBJ2-6,TRBD1,TRBV5-4,NA,TGTGCCAGCAGCTCACCCCAGGGGGCGTATGGGGCCAACGTCCTGACTTTC,CASSSPQGAYGANVLTF
TRBJ2-5,NA,TRBV3-1/TRBV3-2,once,TGTGCCAGCAGCCAAGAAGACTACCGGAGGACCCAGTACTTC,CASSQEDYRRTQYF
TRBJ2-3,TRBD2,TRBV9,once,TGTGCCAGCAGCCCACTAGCGGGGGGCCGTATCACAGATACGCAGTATTTT,CASSPLAGGRITDTQYF
TRBJ1-1,NA,TRBV4-1,NA,TGCGCCAGCAGCCAATTTGAACAGGGCCCTGAAGCTTTCTTT,CASSQFEQGPEAFF